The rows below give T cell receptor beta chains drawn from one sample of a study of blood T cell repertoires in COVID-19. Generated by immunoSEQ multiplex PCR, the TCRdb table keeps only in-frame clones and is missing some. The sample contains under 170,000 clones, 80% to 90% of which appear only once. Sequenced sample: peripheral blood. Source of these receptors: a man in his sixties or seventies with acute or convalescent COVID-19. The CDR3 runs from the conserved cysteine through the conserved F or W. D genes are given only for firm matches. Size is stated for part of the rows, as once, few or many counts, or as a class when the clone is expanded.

CASSFQQGPNSPLHF	TGTGCCAGCAGTTTCCAACAGGGGCCTAATTCACCCCTCCACTTT	TRBD1	few	TRBJ1-6	TRBV6-2/TRBV6-3
CASRTSGGYQPQHF	TGTGCCAGTAGAACCTCAGGGGGCTATCAGCCCCAGCATTTT	TRBD1	.	TRBJ1-5	TRBV19
CAISDPVEPDTQYF	TGTGCCATCAGTGATCCGGTCGAGCCAGATACGCAGTATTTT	.	.	TRBJ2-3	TRBV10-3
CASSVQGRVTEAFF	TGTGCCAGCAGCGTACAGGGGAGGGTGACTGAAGCTTTCTTT	.	.	TRBJ1-1	TRBV9
CASSQATGGYTF	TGTGCCAGCAGCCAAGCTACAGGTGGCTACACCTTC	.	.	TRBJ1-2	TRBV4-2
CASSTTGASYNEQFF	TGTGCCAGTAGTACCACAGGGGCTTCCTACAATGAGCAGTTCTTC	TRBD1	.	TRBJ2-1	TRBV19
CASRRDRGTSPLHF	TGTGCCAGCAGGAGGGACAGAGGGACCTCACCCCTCCACTTT	TRBD1	once	TRBJ1-6	TRBV27
CASSLTGAGTEAFF	TGTGCCAGCAGCTTGACAGGTGCTGGGACTGAAGCTTTCTTT	.	.	TRBJ1-1	TRBV9
CASSLEDSTDTQYF	TGCGCCAGCAGCTTGGAGGACTCCACAGATACGCAGTATTTT	.	once	TRBJ2-3	TRBV5-1
CASSLGDRALEKLFF	TGCGCCAGCAGCTTGGGGGACAGGGCTTTGGAAAAACTGTTTTTT	TRBD1	.	TRBJ1-4	TRBV5-1
CASSSGPPYEQYF	TGTGCCAGTAGTAGTGGCCCCCCCTACGAGCAGTACTTC	.	.	TRBJ2-7	TRBV19
CAWSHTYTRLAETYEQYF	TGTGCCTGGAGCCACACCTACACTAGACTAGCGGAAACCTACGAGCAGTACTTC	TRBD2	.	TRBJ2-7	TRBV30
CASRYRGLGVYNEQFF	TGTGCCAGCAGATACAGGGGGCTGGGCGTATACAATGAGCAGTTCTTC	TRBD1	.	TRBJ2-1	TRBV6-2/TRBV6-3
CASTTQARRGNEQFF	TGCGCCAGCACAACCCAAGCCCGGAGAGGCAATGAGCAGTTCTTC	.	.	TRBJ2-1	TRBV5-1
CASSKGGVGLGITGYTF	TGTGCCAGTAGTAAAGGAGGGGTAGGACTCGGAATTACGGGCTACACCTTC	.	.	TRBJ1-2	TRBV19
CASSTTGSDEKLFF	TGCGCCAGCAGCACGACAGGGAGTGATGAAAAACTGTTTTTT	TRBD1	.	TRBJ1-4	TRBV5-1
CASSGLSGGTDTQYF	TGTGCCAGCAGTGGACTCTCCGGGGGCACAGATACGCAGTATTTT	.	.	TRBJ2-3	TRBV2
CASSQGQGAQNSPLHF	TGTGCCAGCAGCCAAGGACAGGGGGCGCAGAATTCACCCCTCCACTTT	TRBD1	once	TRBJ1-6	TRBV7-3
CASSLGGGTYEQYF	TGTGCCAGCAGCCTGGGGGGTGGTACTTACGAGCAGTACTTC	.	.	TRBJ2-7	TRBV9
CASSKQDRGKGQPQHF	TGTGCCAGCAGCAAACAGGACAGGGGAAAGGGGCAGCCCCAGCATTTT	.	.	TRBJ1-5	TRBV21-1
CASSPTSGGGEAFF	TGTGCCAGCTCACCCACCTCTGGGGGAGGGGAAGCTTTCTTT	.	.	TRBJ1-1	TRBV18
CASSRTGRSYNSPLHF	TGTGCCAGCAGTAGGACAGGGAGGTCCTATAATTCACCCCTCCACTTT	TRBD1	.	TRBJ1-6	TRBV28